This record covers a single T cell receptor beta chain. Its antigen remains unknown. In each sample, roughly 1-11 million cryopreserved PBMC were present before DNA extraction. Researchers report immunoSEQ v3.0 was run at survey level. The protocol was immunoSEQ multiplex PCR, while the TCRdb copy is restricted to in-frame clones and leaves out a portion. The sample lists 20,000 to 25,000 clones; 79% were seen once. This sample was taken from a study of long-term antiretroviral therapy in people with HIV. General study results and limits: Blood collection from the mid-2000s to the late 2010s possibly occurred under older ART regimens. Relative to transplant donor controls, diversity remained lower despite increasing after ART.

The CDR3 extends over 15 amino acids. The ends were cut back, 1 base at V and 2 bases at J, with 8 bases in the middle. The germline gives CDR1 SNHLY, CDR2 FYNNEI. This specimen consisted of unsorted PBMCs, obtained 4.1 years after starting antiretroviral therapy. This receptor was taken from a woman aged 40 to 50 with HIV. The gene calls are TRBV2 and TRBJ2-2; D not certain. This CDR3 reads CASSEGAENTGELFF. The CDR3 coding sequence is TGTGCCAGCAGTGAAGGAGCAGAAAACACCGGGGAGCTGTTTTTT.